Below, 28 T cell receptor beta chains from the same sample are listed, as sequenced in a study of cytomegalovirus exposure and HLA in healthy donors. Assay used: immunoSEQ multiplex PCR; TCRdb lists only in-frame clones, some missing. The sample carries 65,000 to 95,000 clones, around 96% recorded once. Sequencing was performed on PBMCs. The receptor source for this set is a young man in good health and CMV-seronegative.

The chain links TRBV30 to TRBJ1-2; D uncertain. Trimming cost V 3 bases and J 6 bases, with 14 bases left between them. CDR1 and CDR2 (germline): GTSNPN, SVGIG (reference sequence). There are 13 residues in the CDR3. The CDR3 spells CAWRRAGVNGYTF. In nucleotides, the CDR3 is TGTGCCTGGAGGCGGGCAGGAGTAAATGGCTACACCTTC.

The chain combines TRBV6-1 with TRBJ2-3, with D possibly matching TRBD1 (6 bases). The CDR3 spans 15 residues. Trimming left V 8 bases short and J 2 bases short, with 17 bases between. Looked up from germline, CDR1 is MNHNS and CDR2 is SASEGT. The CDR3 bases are TGTGCCAGCCAGGACCCGACAGGAACCACAGATACGCAGTATTTT. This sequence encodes CASQDPTGTTDTQYF.

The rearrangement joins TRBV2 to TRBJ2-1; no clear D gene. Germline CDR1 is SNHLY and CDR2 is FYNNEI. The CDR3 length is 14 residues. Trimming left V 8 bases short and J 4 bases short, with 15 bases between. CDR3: CASEEVPSYNEQFF. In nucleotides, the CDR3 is TGTGCCAGCGAAGAGGTTCCCAGTTACAATGAGCAGTTCTTC.

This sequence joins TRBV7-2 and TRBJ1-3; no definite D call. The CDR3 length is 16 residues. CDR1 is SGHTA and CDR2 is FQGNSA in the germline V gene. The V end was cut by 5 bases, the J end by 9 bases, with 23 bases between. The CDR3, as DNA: TGTGCCAGCAGCCCCCAGGTTGGTGGACGGGAAAGCACCATATATTTT. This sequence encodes CASSPQVGGRESTIYF.

The CDR3: CASSFGQGNEKLFF. The CDR3 DNA reads as TGTGCCAGCAGCTTCGGACAGGGGAACGAAAAACTGTTTTTT. The rearrangement joins TRBV7-2 to TRBJ1-4; 9 bases are shared with TRBD1. The CDR3 covers 14 residues. Unmatched junction bases numbered 4, after V lost 3 bases and J lost 8 bases. Germline-derived CDR1 and CDR2 are SGHTA and FQGNSA.

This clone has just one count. The chain's CDR3 is CASSFQGQANTEAFF. As DNA, the CDR3 is TGTGCCAGCAGCTTCCAGGGACAGGCTAACACTGAAGCTTTCTTT. The rearrangement links TRBV27 to TRBJ1-1; 8 bases are a match to TRBD1. This CDR3 contains 15 residues. J gave up 2 bases and V 6 bases, and 8 bases lay outside the gene matches. Germline V gives CDR1 MNHEY, CDR2 SMNVEV (reference sequence).

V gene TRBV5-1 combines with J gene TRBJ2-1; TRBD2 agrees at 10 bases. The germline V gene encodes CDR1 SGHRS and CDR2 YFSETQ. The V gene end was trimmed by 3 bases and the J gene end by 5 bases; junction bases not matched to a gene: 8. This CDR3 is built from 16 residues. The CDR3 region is CASSSIPSGGNNEQFF. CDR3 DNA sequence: TGCGCCAGCAGCTCGATACCTAGCGGGGGTAACAATGAGCAGTTCTTC.

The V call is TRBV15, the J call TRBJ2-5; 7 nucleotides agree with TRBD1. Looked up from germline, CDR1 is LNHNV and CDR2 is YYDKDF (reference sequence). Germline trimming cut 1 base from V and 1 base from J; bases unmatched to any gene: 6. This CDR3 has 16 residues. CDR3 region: CATSRAGTAFQETQYF. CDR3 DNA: TGTGCCACCAGCAGAGCCGGGACAGCCTTCCAAGAGACCCAGTACTTC. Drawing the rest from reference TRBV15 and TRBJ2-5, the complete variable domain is DAMVIQNPRYQVTQFGKPVTLSCSQTLNHNVMYWYQQKSSQAPKLLFHYYDKDFNNEADTPDNFQSRRPNTSFCFLDIRSPGLGDTAMYLCATSRAGTAFQETQYFGPGTRLLVL.

The CDR3 here is CASSSRQVNEQFF. The DNA of the CDR3 is TGTGCCAGCAGTTCCCGACAGGTTAATGAGCAGTTCTTC. The J gene is TRBJ2-1, the V gene TRBV27, with D perhaps matching TRBD1 (6 bases). Trimming took 4 bases from V and 7 from J, leaving 11 bases between them. The CDR3 length is 13 residues. Germline-derived CDR1 and CDR2 are MNHEY and SMNVEV (reference sequence).

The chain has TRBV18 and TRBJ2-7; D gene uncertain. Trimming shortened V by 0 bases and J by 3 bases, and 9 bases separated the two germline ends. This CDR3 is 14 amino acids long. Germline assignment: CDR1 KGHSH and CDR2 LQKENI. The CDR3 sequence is CASSPPSFGYEQYF. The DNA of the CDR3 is TGTGCCAGCTCACCACCGAGTTTCGGCTACGAGCAGTACTTC.

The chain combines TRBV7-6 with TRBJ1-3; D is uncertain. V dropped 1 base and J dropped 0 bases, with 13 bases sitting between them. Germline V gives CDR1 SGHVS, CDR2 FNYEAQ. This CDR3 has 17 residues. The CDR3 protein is CASSLGLNVISGNTIYF. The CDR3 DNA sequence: TGTGCCAGCAGCTTAGGGCTTAATGTGATCTCTGGAAACACCATATATTTT.

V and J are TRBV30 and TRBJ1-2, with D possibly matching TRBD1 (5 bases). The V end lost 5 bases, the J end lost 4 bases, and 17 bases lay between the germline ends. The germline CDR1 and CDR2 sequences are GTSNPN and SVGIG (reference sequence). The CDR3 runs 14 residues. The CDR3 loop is CAWGGTGQGYGYTF. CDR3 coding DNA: TGTGCCTGGGGGGGGACGGGCCAGGGCTATGGCTACACCTTC.

CDR3 sequence: CASSEGGLGEGYF. The CDR3 nucleotides are TGTGCCAGCAGTGAGGGCGGCCTTGGAGAGGGGTACTTC. The gene calls are TRBV2 and TRBJ2-7; D perhaps matches TRBD2 (5 bases). Germline V gene lookup returns CDR1 SNHLY and CDR2 FYNNEI. The V end was cut by 3 bases, the J end by 12 bases, with 18 bases between. This CDR3 has 13 amino acids.

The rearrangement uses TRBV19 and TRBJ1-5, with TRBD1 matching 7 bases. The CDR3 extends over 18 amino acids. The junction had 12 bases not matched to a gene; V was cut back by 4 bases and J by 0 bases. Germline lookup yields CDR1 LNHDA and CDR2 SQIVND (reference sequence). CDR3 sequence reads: CASSSEQGSGVSNQPQHF. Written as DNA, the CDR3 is TGTGCCAGTAGTAGTGAACAGGGGAGCGGTGTTAGCAATCAGCCCCAGCATTTT.

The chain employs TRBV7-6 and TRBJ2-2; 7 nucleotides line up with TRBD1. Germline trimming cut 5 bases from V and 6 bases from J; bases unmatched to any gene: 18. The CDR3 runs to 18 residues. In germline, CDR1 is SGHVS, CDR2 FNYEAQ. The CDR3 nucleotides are TGTGCCAGCAGCCTTACACCACCGGGACAGAGACGGGCCGGGGAGCTGTTTTTT. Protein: CASSLTPPGQRRAGELFF.

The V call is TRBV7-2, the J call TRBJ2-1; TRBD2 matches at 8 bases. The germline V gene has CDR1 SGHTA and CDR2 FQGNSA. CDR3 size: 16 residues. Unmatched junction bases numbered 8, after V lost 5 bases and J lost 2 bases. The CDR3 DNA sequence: TGTGCCAGCAGCCCCCTCGGGGGGGCTACCTACAATGAGCAGTTCTTC. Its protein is CASSPLGGATYNEQFF.

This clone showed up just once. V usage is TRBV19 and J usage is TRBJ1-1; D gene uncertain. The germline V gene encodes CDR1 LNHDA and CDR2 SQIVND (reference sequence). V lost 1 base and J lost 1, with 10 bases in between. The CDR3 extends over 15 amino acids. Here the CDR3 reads CASSIVAGWNTEAFF. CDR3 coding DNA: TGTGCCAGTAGTATAGTGGCAGGTTGGAACACTGAAGCTTTCTTT.

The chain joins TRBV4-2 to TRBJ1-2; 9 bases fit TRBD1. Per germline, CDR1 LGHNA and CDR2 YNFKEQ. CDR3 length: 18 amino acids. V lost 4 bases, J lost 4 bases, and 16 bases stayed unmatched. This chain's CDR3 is CASSRPPGQGVSGYGYTF. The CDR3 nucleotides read TGTGCCAGCAGCCGGCCGCCGGGACAGGGAGTTTCGGGCTATGGCTACACCTTC.

In nucleotides, the CDR3 is TGTGCCAGCAGCGCCGAGACAGGGATCGTTACGGAGGATGGCTACACCTTC. Protein: CASSAETGIVTEDGYTF. V is TRBV9 and J is TRBJ1-2; TRBD1 matches at 7 bases. V shed 3 bases, J shed 6 bases, and the junction held 17 bases outside the gene matches. The CDR3 extends over 17 amino acids. Germline CDR1 is SGDLS and CDR2 is YYNGEE.

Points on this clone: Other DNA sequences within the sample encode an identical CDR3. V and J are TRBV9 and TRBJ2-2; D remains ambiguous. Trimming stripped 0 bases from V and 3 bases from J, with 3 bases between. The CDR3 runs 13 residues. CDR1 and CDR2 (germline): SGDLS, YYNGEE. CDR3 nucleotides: TGTGCCAGCAGCGTAGCGTACACCGGGGAGCTGTTTTTT. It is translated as CASSVAYTGELFF.

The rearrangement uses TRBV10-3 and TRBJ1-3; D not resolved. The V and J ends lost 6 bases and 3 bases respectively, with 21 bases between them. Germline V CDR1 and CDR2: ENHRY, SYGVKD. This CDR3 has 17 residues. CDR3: CAIRSSNLDLGGNTIYF. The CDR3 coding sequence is TGTGCCATCAGGTCTTCGAATCTGGACTTAGGTGGAAACACCATATATTTT.

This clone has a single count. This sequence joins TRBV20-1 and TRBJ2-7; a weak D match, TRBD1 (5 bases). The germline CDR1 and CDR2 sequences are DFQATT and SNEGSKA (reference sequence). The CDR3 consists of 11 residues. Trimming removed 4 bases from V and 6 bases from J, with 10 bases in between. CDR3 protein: CSATQGVEQYF. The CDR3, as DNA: TGCAGTGCTACCCAAGGGGTCGAGCAGTACTTC.

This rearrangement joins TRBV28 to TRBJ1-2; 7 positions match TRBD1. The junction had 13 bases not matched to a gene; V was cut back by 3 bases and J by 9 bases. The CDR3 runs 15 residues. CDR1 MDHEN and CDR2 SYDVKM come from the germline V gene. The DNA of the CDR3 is TGTGCCAGCAGTTTCTCTCCGGGACAGCTAGTGCGCTACACCTTC. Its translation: CASSFSPGQLVRYTF.

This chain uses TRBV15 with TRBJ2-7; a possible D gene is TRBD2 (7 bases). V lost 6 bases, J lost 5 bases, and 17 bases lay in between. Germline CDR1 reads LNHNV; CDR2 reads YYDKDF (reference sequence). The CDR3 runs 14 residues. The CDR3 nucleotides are TGTGCCACCAGAGGGGGGGACCCCGGGGACGAGCAGTACTTC. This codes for CATRGGDPGDEQYF.

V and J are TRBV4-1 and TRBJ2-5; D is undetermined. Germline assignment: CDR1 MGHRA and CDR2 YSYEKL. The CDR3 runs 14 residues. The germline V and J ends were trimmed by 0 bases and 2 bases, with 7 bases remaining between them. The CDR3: CASSQDGYQETQYF. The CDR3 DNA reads TGCGCCAGCAGCCAAGACGGGTATCAAGAGACCCAGTACTTC.

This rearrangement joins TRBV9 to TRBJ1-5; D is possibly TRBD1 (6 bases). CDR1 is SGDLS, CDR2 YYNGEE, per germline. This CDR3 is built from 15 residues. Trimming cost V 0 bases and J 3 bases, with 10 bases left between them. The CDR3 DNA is TGTGCCAGCAGCGTAGGTTCAGGGGCCAATCAGCCCCAGCATTTT. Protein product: CASSVGSGANQPQHF.

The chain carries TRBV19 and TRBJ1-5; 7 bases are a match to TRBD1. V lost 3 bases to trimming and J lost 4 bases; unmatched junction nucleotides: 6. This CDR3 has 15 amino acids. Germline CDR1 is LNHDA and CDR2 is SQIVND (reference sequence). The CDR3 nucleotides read TGTGCCAGTAGTATGGGTGGGACAGCGAATCAGCCCCAGCATTTT. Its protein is CASSMGGTANQPQHF.

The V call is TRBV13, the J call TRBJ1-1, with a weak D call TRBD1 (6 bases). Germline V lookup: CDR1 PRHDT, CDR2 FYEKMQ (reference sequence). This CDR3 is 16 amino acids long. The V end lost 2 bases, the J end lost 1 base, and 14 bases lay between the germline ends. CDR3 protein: CASSLYGYRENTEAFF. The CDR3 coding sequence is TGTGCCAGCAGCTTATACGGGTACAGGGAGAACACTGAAGCTTTCTTT.